The following is a T cell receptor (beta chain) sequence with its context. Its specificity is unknown. A read error may explain this, as a much larger clone is one base away. The record originates from a study of T-cell reconstitution after alpha-beta-depleted transplantation in children. Study results and caveats: Hyperexpanded clones declined; after one year, newly produced T cells mostly supplied diversity. Where alpha-beta T cells came from about two months after transplant was reportedly several hundred expanded graft clones.

A TCRbeta library incorporating unique molecular identifiers was prepared. TCRdb reanalysed the PCR reads using MiXCR and keeps one entry per CDR3 protein. The table lists 800,000 to 1,000,000 distinct CDR3 sequences, about 29% of them singletons. V was clipped by 4 bases and J by 5 bases, with 15 bases between them. The CDR3 totals 14 residues. The germline CDR1 and CDR2 sequences are SGHRS and YFSETQ. The sequence derives from a boy in the first two years of life who had a stem cell transplant for SCID, so the T cells may come from the graft donor. This material consisted of PBMCs, mostly from graft donor cells, taken 360 days after TCRalphabeta/CD19-depleted stem cell transplant. The chain is built from TRBV5-1 and TRBJ2-5; D ambiguous. DNA of the CDR3: TGCGCCAGCAGCGAGACATGGTTTGTGGAGACCCAGTACTTC. Translation gives CASSETWFVETQYF.